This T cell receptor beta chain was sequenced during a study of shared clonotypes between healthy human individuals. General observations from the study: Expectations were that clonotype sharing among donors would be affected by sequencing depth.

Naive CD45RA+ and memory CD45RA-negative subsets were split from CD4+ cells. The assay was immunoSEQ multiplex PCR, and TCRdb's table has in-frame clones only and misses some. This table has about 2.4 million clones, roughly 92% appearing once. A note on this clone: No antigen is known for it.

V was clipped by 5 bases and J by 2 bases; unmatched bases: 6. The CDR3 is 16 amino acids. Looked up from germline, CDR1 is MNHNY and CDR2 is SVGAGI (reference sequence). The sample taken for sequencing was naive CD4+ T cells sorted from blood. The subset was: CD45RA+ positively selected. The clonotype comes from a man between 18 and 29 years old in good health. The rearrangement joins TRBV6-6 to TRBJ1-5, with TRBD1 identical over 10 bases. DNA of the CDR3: TGTGCCAGCAGTGTGCCCGGGACAGGGGGCAATCAGCCCCAGCATTTT. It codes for CASSVPGTGGNQPQHF.